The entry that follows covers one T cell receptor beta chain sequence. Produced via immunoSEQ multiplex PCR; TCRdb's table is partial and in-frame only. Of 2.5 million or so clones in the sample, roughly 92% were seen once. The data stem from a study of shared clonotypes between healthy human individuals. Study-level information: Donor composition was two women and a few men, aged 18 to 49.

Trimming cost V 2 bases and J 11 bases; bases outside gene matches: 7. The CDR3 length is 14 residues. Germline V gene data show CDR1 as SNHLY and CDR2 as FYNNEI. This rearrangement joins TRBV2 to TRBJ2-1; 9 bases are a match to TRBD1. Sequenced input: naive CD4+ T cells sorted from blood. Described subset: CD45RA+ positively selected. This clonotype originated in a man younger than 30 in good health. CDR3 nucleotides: TGTGCCAGCAGTGAAAGGCGGACAGGGGCCCAGCAGTTCTTC. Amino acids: CASSERRTGAQQFF.